These T cell receptor beta chains were read from a single sample in a study of T cell responses to AZD1222 COVID-19 vaccine. The assay was immunoSEQ multiplex PCR, and TCRdb's table has in-frame clones only and misses some. The sample lists 60,000 to 80,000 clones, over 85% occurring once. The sample was peripheral blood, taken on day 0 of AZD1222 vaccination. These receptors were collected from an adult in good health. CDR3s include the opening cysteine and the closing phenylalanine or tryptophan. Fields, in order: J gene, clone size, V gene, D gene, CDR3 DNA, CDR3 protein. D genes are given only for firm matches. Expanded clones get a size class; other rows say once, few or many, or leave the size out.

TRBJ1-2,-,TRBV14,TRBD1,TGTGCCAGCCGAACAGGGGCGAACTATGGCTACACCTTC,CASRTGANYGYTF
TRBJ1-6,-,TRBV6-1,-,TGTGCCAGCAGTGCCGGGGTGAGCTCCTATAATTCACCCCTCCACTTT,CASSAGVSSYNSPLHF
TRBJ1-6,-,TRBV23-1,-,TGCGCCAGCAGTCATCCAACACGCCCCGAGAATTCACCCCTCCACTTT,CASSHPTRPENSPLHF
TRBJ2-2,-,TRBV29-1,TRBD1,TGCAGCGCAGCGGGACAGGGGGCTGGCGGGGAGCTGTTTTTT,CSAAGQGAGGELFF
TRBJ2-7,-,TRBV5-1,-,TGCGCCAGCAGCATACAGGGTTCCTACGAGCAGTACTTC,CASSIQGSYEQYF
TRBJ2-7,-,TRBV5-1,TRBD2,TGCGCCAGCAGCTCCGAGCGCTGGGGGACTAGCGGATACGAGCAGTACTTC,CASSSERWGTSGYEQYF
TRBJ2-7,few,TRBV5-1,-,TGCGCCAGCAGCTTGGCAAGGGGAAGGGTGGACGAGCAGTACTTC,CASSLARGRVDEQYF
TRBJ1-1,few,TRBV5-1,-,TGCGCCAGCAGCTGGGGTCCTACGGGCGCTGAAGCTTTCTTT,CASSWGPTGAEAFF
TRBJ1-2,-,TRBV28,-,TGTGCCAGCAGCCCCCCCAAACCAGGACCCTATGGCTACACCTTC,CASSPPKPGPYGYTF
TRBJ1-1,-,TRBV19,-,TGTGCCAGTACCCCAACCGGGGTCACTGAAGCTTTCTTT,CASTPTGVTEAFF
TRBJ1-1,-,TRBV21-1,-,TGTGCCAGCAGCAAAGGAGACAGGGTGAACACTGAAGCTTTCTTT,CASSKGDRVNTEAFF
TRBJ1-1,-,TRBV6-1,-,TGTGCCAGCAGTGAAGCGGGGTCTAATCGGGGAAACCCTGAAGCTTTCTTT,CASSEAGSNRGNPEAFF
TRBJ2-5,-,TRBV3-1/TRBV3-2,TRBD2,TGTGCCAGCACTAACGGACTAGGCCAAGAGACCCAGTACTTC,CASTNGLGQETQYF
TRBJ2-2,once,TRBV6-5,-,TGTGCCAGCAGTTACTCTTGGGGTCGCGGATCCGGGGAGCTGTTTTTT,CASSYSWGRGSGELFF
TRBJ2-7,-,TRBV29-1,TRBD1,TGCAGCGTTGTGACGAGACAGGGCTACGAGCAGTACTTC,CSVVTRQGYEQYF
TRBJ2-7,-,TRBV2,TRBD1,TGTGCCAGCAGTGAATGGGGACAGGGGAATTACGAGCAGTACTTC,CASSEWGQGNYEQYF
TRBJ1-4,-,TRBV7-6,-,TGTGCCAGCAGCCTAATGTCGGGGGGTAATGAAAAACTGTTTTTT,CASSLMSGGNEKLFF
TRBJ2-2,-,TRBV7-8,TRBD1,TGTGCCAGCAGTTTAACAGGGGTTCGTACCGGGGAGCTGTTTTTT,CASSLTGVRTGELFF
TRBJ1-1,-,TRBV6-2/TRBV6-3,-,TGTGCCAGCAGTTACTCCCCAACACTGAACACTGAAGCTTTCTTT,CASSYSPTLNTEAFF
TRBJ2-3,-,TRBV25-1,-,TGTGCCAGCAGTGCCCCGGGTGAAGATACGCAGTATTTT,CASSAPGEDTQYF